The clone carrying this T cell receptor beta chain was picked up many times. Its target is not known. TCRdb ran MiXCR on the reads and lists one entry per CDR3 protein. The profile shows 100,000 to 150,000 distinct CDR3 sequences, 8% to 9% of them singletons. This sample is part of a study of T cell repertoires in cytomegalovirus infection. Across the study: Public signatures in TCR beta pointed to CMV infection and matching HLA type.

The germline V and J ends were trimmed by 3 bases and 9 bases, with 9 bases remaining between them. CDR1 is DFQATT, CDR2 SNEGSKA, per germline (reference sequence). This CDR3 is built from 11 residues. Study-wide findings and caveats: HLA-C-restricted, CMV-specific TCR beta clonotypes were dominant ex vivo.

This chain links TRBV20-1 with TRBJ2-1; D unclear. The sample taken for sequencing was PBMCs. The receptor comes from a human donor in good health (CMV status not recorded). Some clones in this sample may be carry-over from other donors' samples. CDR3 loop: CSARASGEQFF. The CDR3 region has the DNA TGCAGTGCTAGGGCCTCGGGTGAGCAGTTCTTC.